The 5 T cell receptor beta chains listed next were all sequenced from one sample in a study of Ad26.COV2.S vaccination and SARS-CoV-2 variants. The treatment is: around 19 received Ad26.COV2.S at low or high dose, single or two shots; about 5 received placebo; per-sample allocation not given. The samples were gathered on day 63 after the first injection of vaccine or placebo. The protocol was immunoSEQ multiplex PCR, while the TCRdb copy is restricted to in-frame clones and leaves out a portion. The repertoire holds some 640,000 clones, about 90% seen once, with about 1.5% in the top ten. The material sequenced was peripheral blood, taken in a trial of Ad26.COV2.S vaccine versus placebo. The receptors shown here come from a person between 18 and 60 years old who received the Ad26.COV2.S COVID-19 vaccine or a placebo.

The chain links TRBV7-9 to TRBJ2-7; possibly TRBD1 or TRBD2 for D (5 bases each). This CDR3 contains 17 residues. V lost 5 bases, J lost 9 bases, and 29 bases lay in between. The germline V gene encodes CDR1 SEHNR and CDR2 FQNEAQ (reference sequence). The CDR3 reads CASSPEQGRADSGWQYF. The CDR3 nucleotides are TGTGCCAGCAGCCCAGAGCAGGGTCGAGCGGATTCCGGTTGGCAGTACTTC.

The rearrangement uses TRBV14 and TRBJ2-5; D gene ambiguous. CDR1 and CDR2 (germline): SGHDN, FVKESK. The CDR3 spans 12 residues. V lost 1 base and J lost 7, with 7 bases in between. CDR3 sequence: CASSQVVGTQYF. The CDR3 region has the DNA TGTGCCAGCAGCCAAGTAGTTGGGACCCAGTACTTC.

The V call is TRBV4-1, the J call TRBJ1-1; 9 bases line up with TRBD1. CDR1 is MGHRA, CDR2 YSYEKL, per germline. V dropped 8 bases and J dropped 5; count of bases not matched to a gene: 9. The CDR3 runs to 14 residues. CDR3 bases: TGCGCCAGCGGACTACAGGGGGCTGGGACTGAAGCTTTCTTT. Amino acid sequence: CASGLQGAGTEAFF.

This clone was observed a handful of times. CDR3 region: CATTQERNYGYTF. The CDR3 nucleotides are TGTGCCACCACACAGGAGAGAAACTATGGCTACACCTTC. The rearrangement uses TRBV19 and TRBJ1-2; maybe TRBD1 (5 bases). Germline values: CDR1 LNHDA, CDR2 SQIVND (reference sequence). The CDR3 length is 13 residues. Trimming removed 10 bases at V and 2 bases at J, with 14 bases between. Drawing the rest from reference TRBV19 and TRBJ1-2, the complete variable domain is DGGITQSPKYLFRKEGQNVTLSCEQNLNHDAMYWYRQDPGQGLRLIYYSQIVNDFQKGDIAEGYSVSREKKESFPLTVTSAQKNPTAFYLCATTQERNYGYTFGSGTRLTVV.

This clone has just a few counts. The chain links TRBV7-9 to TRBJ1-3; 10 positions agree with TRBD1. The CDR3 consists of 15 residues. Trimming took 5 bases from V and 3 from J; bases not matched to a gene: 4. The germline gives CDR1 SEHNR, CDR2 FQNEAQ (reference sequence). CDR3 in amino acids: CASSGGTGVGNTIYF. CDR3 bases: TGTGCCAGCAGCGGCGGGACAGGGGTTGGAAACACCATATATTTT. The full variable domain, with the rest looked up from reference TRBV7-9 and TRBJ1-3, is DTGVSQNPRHKITKRGQNVTFRCDPISEHNRLYWYRQTLGQGPEFLTYFQNEAQLEKSRLLSDRFSAERPKGSFSTLEIQRTEQGDSAMYLCASSGGTGVGNTIYFGEGSWLTVV.